Listed here is a single T cell receptor beta chain. What it binds is unknown. Exclusion followed for patients with uncontrolled infection, other autoimmune disease, pregnancy or lactation. Clinicians diagnosed patients from clinical symptoms, serum thyroxine and TRAb, thyroid ultrasound and orbital computed tomography. Regions amplified from RNA transcripts were the TCR beta CDR3 regions. Primed by the HTBI set, a first-round RT-PCR was run on the TCR CDR3. TCRdb fed the multiplex PCR reads into MiXCR, producing one record per CDR3 protein. The sample contains approximately 640,000 distinct CDR3 sequences, nearly 45% of which appear only once. Trimming left V 6 bases short and J 4 bases short, with 21 bases between. Per the germline V gene, CDR1 is SGHVS and CDR2 is FNYEAQ. The CDR3 has 17 amino acids. This sample was included in a study of T cells in Graves' hyperthyroidism and ophthalmopathy. Findings of the study overall: Also found in blood were most expanded thyroid clonotypes above 0.001. The model forecast ophthalmopathy, anticipating it by a median about 7 months before onset.

The sequence was obtained from an adult man with Graves' disease, either hyperthyroidism or ophthalmopathy (not recorded which). Sample: peripheral blood or thyroid tissue (not recorded which). The V gene is TRBV7-6, the J gene TRBJ1-4, with a possible D match to TRBD1 (5 bases). In nucleotides, the CDR3 is TGTGCCAGCAGTTTATGGCCGGGACGGTTAGGTAATGAAAAACTGTTTTTT. Residues: CASSLWPGRLGNEKLFF.